Listed below are T cell receptor beta chains from one sample, sequenced in a study of OX40 agonist ivuxolimab in advanced cancers. The data were produced by immunoSEQ multiplex PCR, yet TCRdb's version contains in-frame clones alone and is incomplete. This table has tens of thousands of clones, around 90% appearing once. The specimen comprised CD4+ or CD8+ T cells sorted from blood, sampled in a trial of the OX40 agonist ivuxolimab. Source of these receptors: an adult with an advanced solid tumor such as melanoma, head and neck, liver or kidney cancer. CDR3s include the opening cysteine and the closing phenylalanine or tryptophan.

V	J	CDR3
TRBV7-8	TRBJ1-5	CASSSQGGTADQPQHF
TRBV5-1	TRBJ2-7	CASSPTAGVTYEQYF
TRBV5-4	TRBJ2-7	CASSLGLAGGEQYF
TRBV5-1	TRBJ2-7	CASSWDRSYEQYF
TRBV5-4	TRBJ2-1	CASSLGAGGLGEQFF
TRBV5-4	TRBJ2-7	CASSPNTNYEQYF
TRBV6-1	-	CASKPGLKGHEQYF
TRBV18	TRBJ1-1	CASSSLPIPEGGFTEAFF
TRBV27	TRBJ2-5	CASSLSGTAMLTQYF
TRBV7-9	TRBJ2-1	CASSEGLAGAYNEQFF
TRBV18	TRBJ2-1	CASSPGGATYNEQFF